The 26 T cell receptor beta chains below all came from one sample that was sequenced in a study of T cells in Graves' hyperthyroidism and ophthalmopathy. What was amplified from RNA transcripts were TCR beta CDR3 regions. When the TCR CDR3 underwent first-round RT-PCR, the HTBI primer set was used. TCRdb re-called the multiplex PCR reads through MiXCR, storing one row per CDR3 protein. The sample includes about 350,000 distinct CDR3 sequences, over 15% of them seen just once. The sequencing input was blood. The origin of the receptors is a middle-aged woman with Graves' ophthalmopathy.

The CDR3 DNA follows: TGTGCCAGCAGTTACGGGGACAGGACGTCTGGGGCCAACGTCCTGACTTTC. Translated: CASSYGDRTSGANVLTF. The chain carries TRBV6-2 or TRBV6-3 and TRBJ2-6; 8 positions agree with TRBD1. The CDR3 covers 17 residues. Germline values: CDR1 MNHEY, CDR2 SVGEGT. After removal of 2 bases from V and 1 base from J, the junction contained 4 bases not matched to a gene.

This clonotype occurred many times. The chain couples TRBV24-1 to TRBJ2-5; D call uncertain. This CDR3 spans 16 amino acids. CDR1 and CDR2 (germline): KGHDR, SFDVKD. Trimming pared 5 bases from V and 7 bases from J, leaving 22 bases between. The CDR3 DNA follows: TGTGCCACCAGTGTCCCGGACCCTAAATACTCCGGGACCCAGTACTTC. This gives the protein CATSVPDPKYSGTQYF.

This clonotype has ten or more counts. This chain uses TRBV11-3 with TRBJ1-5, with D possibly being TRBD1 (6 bases). Germline V gives CDR1 SGHNT, CDR2 YENEEA. V lost 5 bases, J lost 1 base, and 18 bases lay in between. There are 17 residues in the CDR3. Written as DNA, the CDR3 is TGTGCCAGCAGCACACAGGGTTGTAGGAGAAGCAATCAGCCCCAGCATTTT. Amino acid sequence: CASSTQGCRRSNQPQHF.

This clonotype was found many times. The chain uses TRBV29-1 and TRBJ2-7; 7 positions match TRBD2. J gave up 2 bases and V 5 bases, and 9 bases lay outside the gene matches. CDR3 length: 14 amino acids. The V gene's germline CDR1 is SQVTM and CDR2 ANQGSEA. The CDR3 DNA is TGCAGCGTTCCAGGACTAGTAGCCCCCTACGAGCAGTACTTC. This encodes CSVPGLVAPYEQYF.

This clonotype has ten or more counts. The CDR3 protein is CASRTGTREGYTF. CDR3 sequence (DNA): TGTGCCAGCAGAACAGGGACGCGAGAAGGCTACACCTTC. The V and J genes are TRBV12-3 or TRBV12-4 and TRBJ1-2; perhaps TRBD1 as D (6 bases). The V and J ends lost 6 bases and 8 bases respectively, with 16 bases between them. The CDR3 has 13 residues.

This chain connects TRBV29-1 to TRBJ1-2; D remains ambiguous. This CDR3 has 12 residues. CDR1 is SQVTM, CDR2 ANQGSEA, per germline. V was pared by 7 bases and J by 8 bases, with 17 bases between. CDR3 DNA sequence: TGCAGCGCCGAAAAGGGCCCGGGGGGCTACACCTTC. It specifies CSAEKGPGGYTF.

This clonotype was detected ten times or more. The chain combines TRBV2 with TRBJ1-2; possible D gene TRBD1, 5 bases. In germline, CDR1 is SNHLY, CDR2 FYNNEI. Trimming removed 6 bases at V and 7 bases at J, with 21 bases between. The CDR3 is 15 residues long. The CDR3: CASRTSGGLRIGYTF. The CDR3 bases are TGTGCCAGCAGAACCAGCGGGGGACTCAGGATTGGCTACACCTTC.

This clonotype has a count of ten or more. This chain connects TRBV7-2 to TRBJ2-7; D may correspond to TRBD1 or TRBD2 (6 bases each). The CDR3 has 15 amino acids. V lost 5 bases and J lost 4, with 18 bases in between. Germline assignment: CDR1 SGHTA and CDR2 FQGNSA. CDR3 DNA: TGTGCCAGCAGCCGCGTCGGGGGCAGGGATTACGAGCAGTACTTC. As protein: CASSRVGGRDYEQYF.

The table lists this clonotype with many counts. The chain has TRBV15 and TRBJ1-1, with unresolved D. The CDR3 contains 14 residues. CDR1 and CDR2 (germline): LNHNV, YYDKDF (reference sequence). V was pared by 5 bases and J by 0 bases, with 10 bases between. The chain's CDR3 is CATSSWTVNTEAFF. In DNA, the CDR3 is TGTGCCACCAGCTCCTGGACGGTGAACACTGAAGCTTTCTTT. Full variable domain (outside the CDR3, taken from reference TRBV15 and TRBJ1-1): DAMVIQNPRYQVTQFGKPVTLSCSQTLNHNVMYWYQQKSSQAPKLLFHYYDKDFNNEADTPDNFQSRRPNTSFCFLDIRSPGLGDTAMYLCATSSWTVNTEAFFGQGTRLTVV.

This clonotype was detected many times. The V and J genes are TRBV2 and TRBJ2-7, with 9 bases aligning to TRBD2. The CDR3 is 15 amino acids. The germline V gene has CDR1 SNHLY and CDR2 FYNNEI. Trimming took 5 bases from V and 4 from J; bases not matched to a gene: 9. CDR3 DNA sequence: TGTGCCAGCAGTCCTCGGACTAGCGAAACTTACGAGCAGTACTTC. It encodes CASSPRTSETYEQYF.

Many counts were recorded for this clonotype. This chain joins TRBV5-1 and TRBJ1-2, with 10 bases matching TRBD1. This CDR3 has 15 residues. Germline-derived CDR1 and CDR2 are SGHRS and YFSETQ. V lost 4 bases and J lost 7; bases outside the gene matches: 10. In DNA, the CDR3 is TGCGCCAGCAGCGAACCGGGACAGGGGACCAGTGGCTACACCTTC. Translated, it gives CASSEPGQGTSGYTF. The variable domain in full, with the rest retrieved from reference TRBV5-1 and TRBJ1-2, is KAGVTQTPRYLIKTRGQQVTLSCSPISGHRSVSWYQQTPGQGLQFLFEYFSETQRNKGNFPGRFSGRQFSNSRSEMNVSTLELGDSALYLCASSEPGQGTSGYTFGSGTRLTVV.

The V gene is TRBV29-1, the J gene TRBJ1-2; D might be TRBD1 (5 bases). The CDR3 length is 13 residues. CDR1 SQVTM and CDR2 ANQGSEA come from the germline V gene. Deletions cut 4 bases from V and 1 base from J, with 10 bases between. CDR3 region: CSVGDQNNYGYTF. DNA of the CDR3: TGCAGCGTTGGGGACCAGAATAACTATGGCTACACCTTC.

This clonotype was detected many times. V is TRBV19 and J is TRBJ1-5; TRBD1 agrees at 10 bases. V shed 4 bases, J shed 2 bases, and the junction held 8 bases outside the gene matches. Germline lookup yields CDR1 LNHDA and CDR2 SQIVND (reference sequence). CDR3 length: 17 amino acids. CDR3 sequence: CASSKTTGGRGNQPQHF. For the CDR3, the DNA is TGTGCCAGTAGTAAAACGACAGGGGGCAGGGGCAATCAGCCCCAGCATTTT. Drawing the rest from reference TRBV19 and TRBJ1-5, the complete variable domain is DGGITQSPKYLFRKEGQNVTLSCEQNLNHDAMYWYRQDPGQGLRLIYYSQIVNDFQKGDIAEGYSVSREKKESFPLTVTSAQKNPTAFYLCASSKTTGGRGNQPQHFGDGTRLSIL.

V and J are TRBV7-2 and TRBJ2-7; no reliable D call. The CDR3 contains 14 residues. CDR1 and CDR2 (germline): SGHTA, FQGNSA. V was clipped by 2 bases and J by 2 bases, with 10 bases between them. The CDR3 loop reads CASSLQASAYEQYF. The CDR3 DNA is TGTGCCAGCAGCTTACAGGCGTCGGCCTACGAGCAGTACTTC.

This clonotype was counted at least ten times. The chain combines TRBV20-1 with TRBJ2-5, with D tentatively TRBD2 (6 bases). V was clipped by 2 bases and J by 4 bases, with 17 bases between them. Germline V CDR1 and CDR2: DFQATT, SNEGSKA (reference sequence). This CDR3 is built from 15 residues. DNA for the CDR3: TGCAGTGCTAGATTCGGGGGATCGGTTGGAGAGACCCAGTACTTC. Encoded protein: CSARFGGSVGETQYF.

There are many counts of this clonotype. Here the CDR3 omits its conserved ending phenylalanine or tryptophan, so a read error is the likely source. This rearrangement joins TRBV28 to TRBJ2-7, with D perhaps matching TRBD2 (5 bases). The germline CDR1 and CDR2 sequences are MDHEN and SYDVKM. V was cut by 5 bases and J by 2 bases, with 10 bases left in between. The length of the CDR3 is 13 residues. The CDR3 region is CASSGSGAYEQYL. The CDR3 DNA follows: TGTGCCAGCAGTGGATCCGGGGCCTACGAGCAGTACCTC.

This clonotype was recorded at least ten times. V usage is TRBV4-2 and J usage is TRBJ1-3, with D perhaps matching TRBD1 (6 bases). CDR3 length: 17 amino acids. The germline CDR1 and CDR2 sequences are LGHNA and YNFKEQ. Trimming removed 7 bases from V and 0 bases from J, with 19 bases in between. The CDR3 DNA is TGTGCCAGCAAAGGGACATTCACCTTGAGCTCTGGAAACACCATATATTTT. Amino acid sequence: CASKGTFTLSSGNTIYF.

This clonotype was counted only a few times. The CDR3 loop is CAIPTDLALVGELFF. CDR3 nucleotides: TGTGCCATCCCGACGGACCTAGCTTTGGTCGGGGAGCTGTTTTTT. The chain couples TRBV10-3 to TRBJ2-2; a weak D match, TRBD2 (5 bases). The CDR3 covers 15 residues. Trimming pared 8 bases from V and 7 bases from J, leaving 20 bases between. Germline CDR1 reads ENHRY; CDR2 reads SYGVKD.

This clonotype came up a few times. The rearrangement links TRBV18 to TRBJ1-1; no reliable D call. CDR1 is KGHSH and CDR2 is LQKENI in the germline V gene. With 0 bases removed from V and 3 bases from J, the gap between germline ends came to 11 bases. The CDR3 has 15 amino acids. The CDR3 is CASSPPSGLDTEAFF. CDR3 DNA: TGTGCCAGCTCACCACCGTCCGGGTTAGACACTGAAGCTTTCTTT.

This clonotype has ten or more counts. The chain has TRBV6-5 and TRBJ1-1, with D possibly matching TRBD1 (5 bases). This CDR3 is built from 12 residues. In germline, CDR1 is MNHEY, CDR2 SVGAGI. V was shortened by 2 bases and J by 4 bases, with 5 bases between the two germline ends. The chain's CDR3 is CASSYGTTEAFF. DNA of the CDR3: TGTGCCAGCAGTTACGGGACCACTGAAGCTTTCTTT.

This clonotype was counted many times. This chain links TRBV4-2 with TRBJ1-6; D remains unclear. V was shortened by 0 bases and J by 15 bases, with 12 bases between the two germline ends. The CDR3 covers 13 residues. Per germline, CDR1 LGHNA and CDR2 YNFKEQ. CDR3 residues: CASSQETAGSLHF. The DNA for the CDR3 is TGTGCCAGCAGCCAAGAAACTGCAGGTAGCCTCCACTTT.

The J gene is TRBJ1-2, the V gene TRBV10-3, with a tentative D call TRBD1 (6 bases). Trimming cost V 10 bases and J 8 bases, with 29 bases left between them. The CDR3 sequence is 16 residues long. Germline loops: CDR1 ENHRY, CDR2 SYGVKD. CDR3 residues: CATKQGSGLTRTGYTF. CDR3 nucleotides: TGTGCCACCAAACAGGGTTCAGGACTTACCCGCACGGGCTACACCTTC.

Many counts were recorded for this clonotype. CDR3 coding DNA: TGTGCCAGCAGCCGGACAGGGACCTACGAGCAGTACTTC. It encodes CASSRTGTYEQYF. V and J are TRBV11-1 and TRBJ2-7; 8 nucleotides match TRBD1. V lost 5 bases and J lost 2; bases outside the gene matches: 2. In germline, CDR1 is SGHAT, CDR2 FQDESV (reference sequence). There are 13 residues in the CDR3.

The rearrangement uses TRBV6-1 and TRBJ1-2, with D possibly TRBD1 on 5 matching bases. The V gene's germline CDR1 is MNHNS and CDR2 SASEGT. CDR3 length: 15 amino acids. V was clipped by 6 bases and J by 0 bases, with 14 bases between them. The CDR3 protein is CASRKDRSSNYGYTF. CDR3 bases: TGTGCCAGCAGAAAAGACAGAAGCTCTAACTATGGCTACACCTTC.

This clonotype was counted ten times or more. The J gene is TRBJ1-5, the V gene TRBV20-1; 8 bases map to TRBD1. The CDR3 covers 16 residues. Germline lookup yields CDR1 DFQATT and CDR2 SNEGSKA (reference sequence). The V and J ends lost 0 bases and 4 bases, in that order; junction bases with no gene match: 8. CDR3 residues: CSARDGDRGRNQPQHF. The CDR3 nucleotides are TGCAGTGCTAGAGATGGAGACAGGGGCCGTAATCAGCCCCAGCATTTT.

This clonotype has a count of ten or more. This chain links TRBV7-2 with TRBJ1-1; the D gene is possibly TRBD1 (6 bases). There are 14 residues in the CDR3. The V gene's germline CDR1 is SGHTA and CDR2 FQGNSA. V gave up 5 bases and J gave up 4 bases, with 14 bases separating them. As DNA, the CDR3 is TGTGCCAGCAGCCCGGACAGACGAAGCACTGAAGCTTTCTTT. Translation: CASSPDRRSTEAFF.